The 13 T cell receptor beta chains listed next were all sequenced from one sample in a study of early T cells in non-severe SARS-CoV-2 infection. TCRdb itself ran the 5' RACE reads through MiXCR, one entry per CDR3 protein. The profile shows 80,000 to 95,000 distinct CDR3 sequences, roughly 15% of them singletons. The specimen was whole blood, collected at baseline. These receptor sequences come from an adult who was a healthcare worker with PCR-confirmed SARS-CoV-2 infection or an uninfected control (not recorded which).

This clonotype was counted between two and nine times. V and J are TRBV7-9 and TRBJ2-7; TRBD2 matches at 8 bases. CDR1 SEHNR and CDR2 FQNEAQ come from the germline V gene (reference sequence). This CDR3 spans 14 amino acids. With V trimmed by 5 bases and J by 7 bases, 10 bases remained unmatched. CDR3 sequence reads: CASSNRSGNGEQYF. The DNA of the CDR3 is TGTGCCAGCAGCAATCGTAGCGGGAATGGGGAGCAGTACTTC.

The CDR3 is CASSPPMALNTEAFF. The CDR3, as DNA: TGTGCCAGCTCACCACCAATGGCATTAAACACTGAAGCTTTCTTT. The chain has TRBV18 and TRBJ1-1; D uncertain. The CDR3 spans 15 residues. Germline CDR1 is KGHSH and CDR2 is LQKENI. Trimming removed 0 bases at V and 2 bases at J, with 10 bases between.

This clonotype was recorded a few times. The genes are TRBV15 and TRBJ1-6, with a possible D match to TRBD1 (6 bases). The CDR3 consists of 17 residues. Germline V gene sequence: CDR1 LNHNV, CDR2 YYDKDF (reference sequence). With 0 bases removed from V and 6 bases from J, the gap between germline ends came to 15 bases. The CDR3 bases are TGTGCCACCAGCAGAGATGCTGGACAGCTAATTAATTCACCCCTCCACTTT. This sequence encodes CATSRDAGQLINSPLHF.

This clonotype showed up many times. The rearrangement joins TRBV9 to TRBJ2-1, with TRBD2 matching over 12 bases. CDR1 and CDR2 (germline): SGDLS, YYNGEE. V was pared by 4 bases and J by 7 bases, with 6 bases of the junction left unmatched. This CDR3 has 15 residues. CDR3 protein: CASSLTSGRHNEQFF. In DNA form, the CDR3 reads TGTGCCAGCAGCCTGACTAGCGGGAGACATAATGAGCAGTTCTTC.

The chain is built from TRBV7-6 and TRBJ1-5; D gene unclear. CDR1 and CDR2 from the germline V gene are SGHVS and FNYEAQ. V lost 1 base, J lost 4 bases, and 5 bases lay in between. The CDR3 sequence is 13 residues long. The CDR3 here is CASSLDDNQPQHF. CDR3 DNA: TGTGCCAGCAGCTTAGACGATAATCAGCCCCAGCATTTT.

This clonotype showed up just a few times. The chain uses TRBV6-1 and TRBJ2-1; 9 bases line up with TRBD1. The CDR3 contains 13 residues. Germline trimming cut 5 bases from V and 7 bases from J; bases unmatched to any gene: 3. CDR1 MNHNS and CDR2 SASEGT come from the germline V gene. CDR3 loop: CASSYRGLNEQFF. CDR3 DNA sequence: TGTGCCAGCAGTTACAGGGGGCTAAATGAGCAGTTCTTC.

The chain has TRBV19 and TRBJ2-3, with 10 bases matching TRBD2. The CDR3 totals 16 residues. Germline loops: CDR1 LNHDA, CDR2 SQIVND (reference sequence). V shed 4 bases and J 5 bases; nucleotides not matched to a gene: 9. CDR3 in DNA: TGTGCCAGTAGTACGCCCACTAGCGGGACAAGAGATACGCAGTATTTT. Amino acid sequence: CASSTPTSGTRDTQYF.

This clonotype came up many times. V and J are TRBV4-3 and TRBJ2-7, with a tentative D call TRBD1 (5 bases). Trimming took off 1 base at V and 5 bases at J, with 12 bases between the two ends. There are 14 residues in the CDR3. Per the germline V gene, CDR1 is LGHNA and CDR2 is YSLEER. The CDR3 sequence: CASSQAMSDNEQYF. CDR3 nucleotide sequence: TGCGCCAGCAGCCAAGCGATGTCGGACAACGAGCAGTACTTC.

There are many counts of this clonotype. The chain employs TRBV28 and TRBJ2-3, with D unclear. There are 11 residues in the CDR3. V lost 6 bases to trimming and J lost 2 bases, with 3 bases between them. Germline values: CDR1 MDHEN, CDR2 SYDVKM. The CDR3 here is CASSFTDTQYF. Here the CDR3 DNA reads TGTGCCAGCAGCTTCACAGATACGCAGTATTTT.

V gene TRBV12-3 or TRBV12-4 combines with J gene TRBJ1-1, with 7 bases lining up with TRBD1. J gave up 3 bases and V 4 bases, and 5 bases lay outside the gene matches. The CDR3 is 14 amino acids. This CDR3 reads CASSSRGLDTEAFF. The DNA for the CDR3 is TGTGCCAGCAGTTCGAGGGGGCTCGACACTGAAGCTTTCTTT.

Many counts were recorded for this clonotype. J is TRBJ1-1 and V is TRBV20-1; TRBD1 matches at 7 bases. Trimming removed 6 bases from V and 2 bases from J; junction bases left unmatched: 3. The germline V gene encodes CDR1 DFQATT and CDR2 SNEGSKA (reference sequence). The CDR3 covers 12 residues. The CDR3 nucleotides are TGCAGTGCAAGGACAGGAAACACTGAAGCTTTCTTT. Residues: CSARTGNTEAFF.

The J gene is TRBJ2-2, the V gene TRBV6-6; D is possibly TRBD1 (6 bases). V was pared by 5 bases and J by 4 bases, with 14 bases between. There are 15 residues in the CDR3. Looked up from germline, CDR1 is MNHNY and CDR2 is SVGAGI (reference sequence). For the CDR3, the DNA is TGTGCCAGCAGTACCGGACAGATACCCACCGGGGAGCTGTTTTTT. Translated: CASSTGQIPTGELFF.

As DNA, the CDR3 is TGTGCCACGGGACTTTCGAGCTCCTACAATGAGCAGTTCTTC. Amino acid sequence: CATGLSSSYNEQFF. The chain is built from TRBV7-9 and TRBJ2-1, with D perhaps matching TRBD2 (6 bases). This CDR3 region has 14 residues. The V and J ends lost 10 bases and 0 bases respectively, with 13 bases between them. CDR1 is SEHNR and CDR2 is FQNEAQ in the germline V gene (reference sequence).